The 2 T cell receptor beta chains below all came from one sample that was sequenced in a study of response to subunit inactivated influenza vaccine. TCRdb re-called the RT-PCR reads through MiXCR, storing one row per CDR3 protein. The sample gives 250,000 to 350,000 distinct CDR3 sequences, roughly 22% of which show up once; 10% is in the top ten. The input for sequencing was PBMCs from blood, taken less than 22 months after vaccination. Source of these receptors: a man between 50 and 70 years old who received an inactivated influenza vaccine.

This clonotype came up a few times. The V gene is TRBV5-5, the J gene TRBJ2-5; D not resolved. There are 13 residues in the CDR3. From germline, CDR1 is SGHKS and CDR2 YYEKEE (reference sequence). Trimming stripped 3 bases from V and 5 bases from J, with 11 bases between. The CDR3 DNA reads TGTGCCAGCAGCTCACCTAATGGGGAGACCCAGTACTTC. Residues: CASSSPNGETQYF. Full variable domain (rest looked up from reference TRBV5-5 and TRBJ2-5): DAGVTQSPTHLIKTRGQQVTLRCSPISGHKSVSWYQQVLGQGPQFIFQYYEKEERGRGNFPDRFSARQFPNYSSELNVNALLLGDSALYLCASSSPNGETQYFGPGTRLLVL.

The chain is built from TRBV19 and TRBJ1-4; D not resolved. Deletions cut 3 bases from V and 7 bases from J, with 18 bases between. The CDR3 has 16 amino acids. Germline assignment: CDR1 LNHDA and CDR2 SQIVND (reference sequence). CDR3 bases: TGTGCCAGTAGTATTGGACGTCGGCAGGCGGGTGAAAAACTGTTTTTT. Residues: CASSIGRRQAGEKLFF.